Shown below are 14 T cell receptor beta chains from a single sample sequenced in a study of OX40 agonist ivuxolimab in advanced cancers. The repertoire was sequenced with immunoSEQ multiplex PCR; TCRdb's copy has only in-frame clones and lacks some. Here the sample spans about 88,000 clones, just under 90% being singletons. This specimen consisted of CD4+ or CD8+ T cells sorted from blood, obtained in a trial of the OX40 agonist ivuxolimab. These receptors came from an adult with an advanced solid tumor such as melanoma, head and neck, liver or kidney cancer.

The count of this clone is one. The chain has TRBV15 and TRBJ2-7; a weak D match, TRBD2 (5 bases). The CDR3 is made up of 13 amino acids. The V end lost 5 bases, the J end lost 11 bases, and 19 bases lay between the germline ends. Looked up from germline, CDR1 is LNHNV and CDR2 is YYDKDF (reference sequence). The CDR3 here is CATSGGGWAEKYF. The CDR3 nucleotides are TGTGCCACCAGCGGAGGTGGTTGGGCCGAAAAGTACTTC.

V gene TRBV12-5 combines with J gene TRBJ2-3; no clear D gene. V gave up 1 base and J gave up 0 bases, with 8 bases separating them. The germline V gene has CDR1 LGHNT and CDR2 FRNRAP. This CDR3 contains 15 residues. CDR3 nucleotides: TGTGCTAGTGGTTTGGACGGGCTTAGCACAGATACGCAGTATTTT. Translating it yields CASGLDGLSTDTQYF. The full variable domain, completed using reference TRBV12-5 and TRBJ2-3, is DARVTQTPRHKVTEMGQEVTMRCQPILGHNTVFWYRQTMMQGLELLAYFRNRAPLDDSGMPKDRFSAEMPDATLATLKIQPSEPRDSAVYFCASGLDGLSTDTQYFGPGTRLTVL.

The chain employs TRBV19 and TRBJ1-4; 7 bases line up with TRBD1. The CDR3 totals 15 residues. Germline V gene lookup returns CDR1 LNHDA and CDR2 SQIVND (reference sequence). V trimming: 3 bases; J trimming: 8 bases; junction bases outside the gene matches: 9. The CDR3 DNA follows: TGTGCCAGTAGTATGGCCAGGGGGAGAGGGGAAAAACTGTTTTTT. It translates to CASSMARGRGEKLFF.

The chain joins TRBV7-3 to TRBJ2-3; no definite D call. From germline, CDR1 is SGHTA and CDR2 FQGTGA. The CDR3 has 15 amino acids. Trimming left V 2 bases short and J 0 bases short, with 9 bases between. In DNA, the CDR3 is TGTGCCAGCAGCTTAGTAGTCTCTAGCACAGATACGCAGTATTTT. Translation: CASSLVVSSTDTQYF.

The chain has TRBV7-9 and TRBJ2-4; a weak D match, TRBD1 (6 bases). CDR1 and CDR2 (germline): SEHNR, FQNEAQ (reference sequence). V lost 6 bases and J 6 bases, leaving 18 bases between the germline ends. This CDR3 has 15 residues. The CDR3 reads CASSRADSSPNIQYF. Written as DNA, the CDR3 is TGTGCCAGCAGTCGAGCGGACAGCTCGCCAAACATTCAGTACTTC.

The chain links TRBV11-2 to TRBJ2-7; D is undetermined. Looked up from germline, CDR1 is SGHAT and CDR2 is FQNNGV. The V gene lost 5 bases and the J gene lost 2 bases, with 10 bases spanning the gap. The CDR3 covers 13 residues. Here the CDR3 DNA reads TGTGCCAGCAGCCTCCTCGGCGCCTACGAGCAGTACTTC. This encodes CASSLLGAYEQYF.

The V and J genes are TRBV11-2 and TRBJ2-1; D might be TRBD1 or TRBD2, each matching 5 bases. The CDR3 loop spans 15 amino acids. CDR1 and CDR2 (germline): SGHAT, FQNNGV. V shed 5 bases and J shed 0 bases, with 11 bases lying between them. The CDR3 loop is CASSPGADSYNEQFF. The CDR3, as DNA: TGTGCCAGCAGCCCCGGGGCAGACTCCTACAATGAGCAGTTCTTC.

The rearrangement uses TRBV7-3 and TRBJ2-2, with TRBD1 as a possible D gene (6 bases). The V gene's germline CDR1 is SGHTA and CDR2 FQGTGA. The CDR3 runs 15 residues. V lost 4 bases, J lost 6 bases, and 15 bases lay in between. CDR3 coding DNA: TGTGCCAGCAGCTCCACCCCCACAGGGTCCGGGGAGCTGTTTTTT. It yields the protein CASSSTPTGSGELFF.

This rearrangement joins TRBV19 to TRBJ1-1, with D possibly TRBD1 on 5 matching bases. Germline V gene sequence: CDR1 LNHDA, CDR2 SQIVND (reference sequence). The CDR3 extends over 14 amino acids. Between the trimmed V and J ends, which lost 7 bases and 4 bases, there was a span of 16 bases. The CDR3 bases are TGTGCCAGTACCGGGAGGGGCCAGCTCACTGAAGCTTTCTTT. This codes for CASTGRGQLTEAFF.

CDR3: CASSPRGVTKGDEQFF. The DNA of the CDR3 is TGTGCCAGCAGCCCGAGGGGGGTTACCAAGGGCGATGAGCAGTTCTTC. The chain joins TRBV7-2 to TRBJ2-1, with D perhaps assigned TRBD1 or TRBD2 (6 bases each). The CDR3 spans 16 residues. Deletions cut 5 bases from V and 8 bases from J, with 22 bases between. CDR1 SGHTA and CDR2 FQGNSA come from the germline V gene.

The chain uses TRBV5-4 and TRBJ2-7; the match to TRBD2 covers 10 bases. Germline CDR1 and CDR2: SGHNT and YYREEE (reference sequence). V gave up 1 base and J gave up 3 bases; unmatched junction bases: 4. The CDR3 is 15 residues long. The CDR3 DNA reads as TGTGCCAGCAGCTTGCCTAGCGGGGGCCGCTACGAGCAGTACTTC. This translates into CASSLPSGGRYEQYF.

The chain is built from TRBV7-3 and TRBJ2-7; D assignment may be TRBD1 or TRBD2 (5 bases each). The CDR3 runs to 15 residues. Trimming took 5 bases from V and 2 from J, leaving 16 bases between them. In germline, CDR1 is SGHTA, CDR2 FQGTGA. The CDR3: CASSAGTDLTYEQYF. Written as DNA, the CDR3 is TGTGCCAGCAGCGCCGGGACGGACTTAACCTACGAGCAGTACTTC.

The chain couples TRBV6-5 to TRBJ2-1; weak D call: TRBD2 (6 bases). The CDR3 loop spans 15 amino acids. V gave up 4 bases and J gave up 0 bases, with 10 bases separating them. CDR1 and CDR2 (germline): MNHEY, SVGAGI. The chain's CDR3 is CASSSGTLSYNEQFF. The CDR3 region has the DNA TGTGCCAGCAGTTCCGGGACTCTCTCCTACAATGAGCAGTTCTTC.

The CDR3 loop reads CASKSTGTGANEQFF. In nucleotides, the CDR3 is TGTGCCAGCAAGTCTACCGGGACAGGGGCTAATGAGCAGTTCTTC. This sequence joins TRBV6-1 and TRBJ2-1, with 10 bases matching TRBD1. The CDR3 has 15 amino acids. The germline V gene has CDR1 MNHNS and CDR2 SASEGT. The V and J ends lost 7 bases and 7 bases, in that order; junction bases with no gene match: 10.